This T cell receptor beta chain was documented in a study of human T cells and chemical hapten exposure. It was unfractionated whole blood from which total RNA was extracted. The CDR3 has 15 residues. Germline lookup yields CDR1 WSHSY and CDR2 SAAADI. V was pared by 4 bases and J by 7 bases, with 9 bases of the junction left unmatched. TCRdb re-called the 5' RACE reads through MiXCR, storing one row per CDR3 protein. Of 100,000 to 120,000 distinct CDR3 sequences in the sample, roughly 19% are singletons; the top ten hold around 3%. V usage is TRBV10-2 and J usage is TRBJ1-4; 7 bases agree with TRBD1. The clonotype was recovered from a human donor in good health. The CDR3 is CASSGPGQSAEKLFF. The CDR3 nucleotides read TGCGCCAGCAGTGGCCCGGGACAGTCTGCTGAAAAACTGTTTTTT.